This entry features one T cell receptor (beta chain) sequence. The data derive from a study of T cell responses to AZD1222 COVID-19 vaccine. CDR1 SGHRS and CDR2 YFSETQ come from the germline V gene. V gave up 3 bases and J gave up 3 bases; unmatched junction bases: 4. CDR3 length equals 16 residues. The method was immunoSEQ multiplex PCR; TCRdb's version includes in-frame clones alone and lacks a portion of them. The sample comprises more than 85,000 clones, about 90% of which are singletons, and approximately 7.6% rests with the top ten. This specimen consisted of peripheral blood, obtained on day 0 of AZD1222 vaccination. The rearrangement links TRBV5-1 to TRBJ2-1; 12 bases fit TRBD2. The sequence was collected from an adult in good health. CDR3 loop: CASSWTGLAGYNEQFF. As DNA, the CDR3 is TGCGCCAGCAGCTGGACGGGACTAGCGGGCTACAATGAGCAGTTCTTC.